This T cell receptor (beta chain) was recorded in a study of control samples from healthy donors and cancer patients. Here immunoSEQ multiplex PCR was the method, and the copy in TCRdb shows in-frame clones only, minus some. Of about 120,000 clones in the sample, 92% were seen once. Specimen: PBMCs. The TCR sequence derives from a man of 80 years or more with head and neck cancer.

In DNA, the CDR3 is TGTGCCAGTAGTATACAGGGGGCGCTGGGGAATGAAAAACTGTTTTTT. Translating it yields CASSIQGALGNEKLFF. This chain uses TRBV19 with TRBJ1-4; 8 bases are a match to TRBD1. The CDR3 totals 16 residues. The V gene end was trimmed by 2 bases and the J gene end by 5 bases; junction bases not matched to a gene: 7. The germline V gene has CDR1 LNHDA and CDR2 SQIVND (reference sequence). Full variable domain (missing parts from reference TRBV19 and TRBJ1-4): DGGITQSPKYLFRKEGQNVTLSCEQNLNHDAMYWYRQDPGQGLRLIYYSQIVNDFQKGDIAEGYSVSREKKESFPLTVTSAQKNPTAFYLCASSIQGALGNEKLFFGSGTQLSVL.